This TCR beta chain is from a study of early T cells in non-severe SARS-CoV-2 infection. The sample holds a few counts of this clonotype. This CDR3 contains 15 residues. Germline trimming cut 6 bases from V and 12 bases from J; bases unmatched to any gene: 11. Germline CDR1 is MDHEN and CDR2 is SYDVKM. From the 5' RACE reads, TCRdb called clonotypes with MiXCR, one entry per CDR3 protein. The sample comprises some 64,000 distinct CDR3 sequences, more than 8.5% of which are singletons, and about 16% rests with the top ten. The V gene is TRBV28, the J gene TRBJ2-1, with 13 nucleotides matching TRBD2. The sequence was collected from an adult who was a healthcare worker with PCR-confirmed SARS-CoV-2 infection or an uninfected control (not recorded which). Source: whole blood, taken at baseline. CDR3 nucleotides: TGTGCCAGCAGCTTACTAGGGACTAGCGGGATCAGGCAGTTCTTC. Its translation: CASSLLGTSGIRQFF. The entire variable domain, with the rest obtained from reference TRBV28 and TRBJ2-1, is as follows: DVKVTQSSRYLVKRTGEKVFLECVQDMDHENMFWYRQDPGLGLRLIYFSYDVKMKEKGDIPEGYSVSREKKERFSLILESASTNQTSMYLCASSLLGTSGIRQFFGPGTRLTVL.